The clone carrying this T cell receptor (beta chain) appeared a few times. Antigen specificity is unknown. V was pared by 5 bases and J by 5 bases, with 5 bases of the junction left unmatched. The CDR3 is 13 amino acids. Germline V gene sequence: CDR1 MNHNS, CDR2 SASEGT. The data belong to a study of T cell repertoires in cytomegalovirus infection. Study context: An indication of both CMV infection and matching HLA type came from public TCR beta signatures. Regarding the study as a whole: In two of eight donors, the top clonotype was HLA-C-restricted CMV-specific.

TCRdb reprocessed the reads via MiXCR and lists one record per CDR3 protein. The repertoire holds 680,000 or so distinct CDR3 sequences, with roughly 36% as singletons. The sequencing sample was made of PBMCs. The V call is TRBV6-1, the J call TRBJ1-2, with 7 nucleotides matching TRBD1. This TCR was sampled from a human donor in good health (CMV status not recorded). Some clones in this sample may be carry-over from other donors' samples. The CDR3 DNA sequence: TGTGCCAGCAGTACAGGGGTTCTTTATGGCTACACCTTC. Translating gives CASSTGVLYGYTF.